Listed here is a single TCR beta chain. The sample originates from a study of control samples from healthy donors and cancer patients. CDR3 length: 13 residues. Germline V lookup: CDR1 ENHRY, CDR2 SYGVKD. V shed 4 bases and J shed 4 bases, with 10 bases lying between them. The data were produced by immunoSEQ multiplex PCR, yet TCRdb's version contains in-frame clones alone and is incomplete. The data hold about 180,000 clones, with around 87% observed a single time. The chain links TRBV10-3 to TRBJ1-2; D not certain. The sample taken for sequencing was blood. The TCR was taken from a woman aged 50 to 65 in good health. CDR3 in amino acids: CAISVKPLYGYTF. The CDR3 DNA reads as TGTGCCATCAGTGTAAAACCCCTCTATGGCTACACCTTC.